A single sample is the source of the 25 T cell receptor beta chains below, sequenced in a study of patients and donors after allogeneic stem cell transplantation. TCRdb re-analysed the RT-PCR reads in MiXCR, keeping a single row per CDR3 protein. This repertoire shows 400,000 to 500,000 distinct CDR3 sequences, 15% to 20% found once; its top ten account for around 7.2%. Sequenced: blood, either unsorted or a sorted T cell fraction (not recorded which). All receptors derive from a human donor who was either an allogeneic HSCT recipient or a stem cell or donor lymphocyte infusion donor (not recorded which). It is not recorded whose cells these are; they may come from a transplant donor.

This clonotype appeared a few times. Written as DNA, the CDR3 is TGTGCCAGCACCTTTCGACAGGGTAGGGCTAATACGCAGTATTTT. Amino acid sequence: CASTFRQGRANTQYF. This chain joins TRBV12-3 or TRBV12-4 and TRBJ2-3, with TRBD1 matching 7 bases. The CDR3 is 15 residues long. Trimming at V came to 7 bases and at J to 7 bases, leaving 14 bases not matched to a gene.

The genes are TRBV29-1 and TRBJ1-2; 9 bases map to TRBD1. This CDR3 contains 16 residues. After removal of 2 bases from V and 4 bases from J, the junction contained 11 bases not matched to a gene. Germline CDR1 SQVTM, CDR2 ANQGSEA. The CDR3 bases are TGCAGCGTTGAATCTTCCCGGGGACAGGGCTCCTATGGCTACACCTTC. Translation gives CSVESSRGQGSYGYTF. The variable domain in full, with the rest retrieved from reference TRBV29-1 and TRBJ1-2, is SAVISQKPSRDICQRGTSLTIQCQVDSQVTMMFWYRQQPGQSLTLIATANQGSEATYESGFVIDKFPISRPNLTFSTLTVSNMSPEDSSIYLCSVESSRGQGSYGYTFGSGTRLTVV.

V is TRBV7-8 and J is TRBJ2-7, with D unclear. CDR3 length: 15 residues. The germline CDR1 and CDR2 sequences are SGHVS and FQNEAQ. Trimming took 6 bases from V and 1 from J, leaving 16 bases between them. The DNA of the CDR3 is TGTGCCAGCAGTCTAATTTCCCTCGAGTCCTACGAGCAGTACTTC. Residues: CASSLISLESYEQYF.

The chain has TRBV6-8 and TRBJ2-1; D not resolved. Trimming took off 9 bases at V and 9 bases at J, with 15 bases between the two ends. Germline CDR1 MNHGY, CDR2 SAAAGT. This CDR3 contains 12 residues. The DNA for the CDR3 is TGTGCCAGACGGGCACCTTGTCCTGAGCAGTTCTTC. Protein sequence: CARRAPCPEQFF.

This clonotype occurred many times. This chain uses TRBV10-3 with TRBJ2-3; no clear D. V shed 10 bases and J shed 0 bases, with 14 bases lying between them. CDR1 is ENHRY and CDR2 is SYGVKD in the germline V gene. The CDR3 is made up of 14 amino acids. The chain's CDR3 is CATSYSDSTDTQYF. DNA for the CDR3: TGTGCCACGAGTTACTCCGATAGCACAGATACGCAGTATTTT.

This clonotype came up many times. CDR3 in amino acids: CASSLLAGITGELFF. Here the CDR3 DNA reads TGTGCCAGCAGTTTGCTAGCGGGAATTACCGGGGAGCTGTTTTTT. The chain joins TRBV12-3 or TRBV12-4 to TRBJ2-2; 9 bases match TRBD2. The CDR3 has 15 residues. The V segment lost 3 bases and the J segment 5 bases; nucleotides outside the gene matches: 4.

This clonotype was picked up many times. The genes are TRBV2 and TRBJ2-2; possible D gene TRBD1, 6 bases. V lost 7 bases, J lost 0 bases, and 9 bases lay in between. The V gene's germline CDR1 is SNHLY and CDR2 FYNNEI. CDR3 length: 14 amino acids. Here the CDR3 DNA reads TGTGCCAGCAACCAGGGGTCGAACACCGGGGAGCTGTTTTTT. It codes for CASNQGSNTGELFF.

This clonotype came up many times. This chain links TRBV7-6 with TRBJ1-5; 9 nucleotides match TRBD1. The V segment lost 5 bases and the J segment 4 bases; nucleotides outside the gene matches: 9. CDR1 is SGHVS, CDR2 FNYEAQ, per germline. CDR3 length equals 16 residues. Here the CDR3 DNA reads TGTGCCAGCAGCGTAGGGACTGGGACAGGGAATCAGCCCCAGCATTTT. It encodes CASSVGTGTGNQPQHF.

Concerning this clonotype itself: At one end the junction does not follow the germline gene, possibly because of a read error. The chain employs TRBV5-1 and TRBJ2-3; TRBD1 matches at 7 bases. The CDR3 is made up of 14 amino acids. Looked up from germline, CDR1 is SGHRS and CDR2 is YFSETQ. The CDR3 loop is CASSVTGATDTLYF. CDR3 sequence (DNA): TGCGCCAGCAGCGTTACAGGGGCAACAGATACGCTGTATTTT.

The V gene is TRBV20-1, the J gene TRBJ2-1, with no clear D. The CDR3 has 12 amino acids. Deletions cut 3 bases from V and 6 bases from J, with 9 bases between. The germline gives CDR1 DFQATT, CDR2 SNEGSKA (reference sequence). CDR3 protein: CSASRVANEQFF. The CDR3 coding sequence is TGCAGTGCTAGTCGAGTTGCCAATGAGCAGTTCTTC.

The rearrangement joins TRBV5-1 to TRBJ2-2; D unclear. The CDR3 loop spans 14 amino acids. V lost 0 bases to trimming and J lost 1 base, with 4 bases between them. Per the germline V gene, CDR1 is SGHRS and CDR2 is YFSETQ. In DNA form, the CDR3 reads TGCGCCAGCAGCTTGGAGGTGAACACCGGGGAGCTGTTTTTT. It translates to CASSLEVNTGELFF.

CDR3 protein: CATFNGGELFF. CDR3 sequence (DNA): TGTGCCACCTTTAATGGCGGGGAGCTGTTTTTT. The V and J genes are TRBV6-2 or TRBV6-3 and TRBJ2-2; D is uncertain. V was cut by 10 bases and J by 7 bases, with 10 bases left in between. CDR1 MNHEY and CDR2 SVGEGT come from the germline V gene. This CDR3 comprises 11 residues.

The table lists this clonotype with a few counts. The chain employs TRBV5-1 and TRBJ2-2; 7 bases match TRBD1. Germline V gives CDR1 SGHRS, CDR2 YFSETQ. V shed 4 bases and J 4 bases; nucleotides not matched to a gene: 7. This CDR3 contains 15 residues. Here the CDR3 DNA reads TGCGCCAGCAGCAAAGAAACAGGGGCCACCGGGGAGCTGTTTTTT. Its translation: CASSKETGATGELFF.

The CDR3 loop reads CASSPPANTGELFF. For the CDR3, the DNA is TGTGCCAGCAGCCCCCCGGCCAACACCGGGGAGCTGTTTTTT. The rearrangement joins TRBV7-9 to TRBJ2-2; D unclear. This CDR3 has 14 residues. V dropped 5 bases and J dropped 2 bases, with 9 bases sitting between them. Germline CDR1 and CDR2: SEHNR and FQNEAQ (reference sequence).

The chain couples TRBV4-2 to TRBJ1-2; the D is unclear. Trimming took off 7 bases at V and 6 bases at J, with 21 bases between the two ends. Germline lookup yields CDR1 LGHNA and CDR2 YNFKEQ. The CDR3 totals 15 residues. CDR3 protein: CASTPLVPGANGYTF. The DNA of the CDR3 is TGTGCCAGCACCCCCCTGGTCCCGGGCGCCAATGGCTACACCTTC.

This clonotype has only a few counts. The V and J genes are TRBV11-2 and TRBJ2-4; a possible D gene is TRBD2 (6 bases). The CDR3 length is 16 residues. Germline CDR1 SGHAT, CDR2 FQNNGV. Trimming took off 5 bases at V and 0 bases at J, with 14 bases between the two ends. The DNA for the CDR3 is TGTGCCAGCAGCCCCGGGGGACTGTCAGCCAAAAACATTCAGTACTTC. This codes for CASSPGGLSAKNIQYF.

The J gene is TRBJ2-7, the V gene TRBV5-1; D gene uncertain. V was trimmed by 0 bases and J by 3 bases, leaving 16 bases between them. The CDR3 loop spans 16 amino acids. The V gene's germline CDR1 is SGHRS and CDR2 YFSETQ. This chain's CDR3 is CASSLASGRTHYEQYF. CDR3 DNA sequence: TGCGCCAGCAGCTTGGCCTCCGGCAGGACCCACTACGAGCAGTACTTC.

The chain combines TRBV20-1 with TRBJ1-6, with TRBD1 as a possible D gene (6 bases). V was shortened by 0 bases and J by 7 bases, with 16 bases between the two germline ends. This CDR3 contains 16 residues. Germline assignment: CDR1 DFQATT and CDR2 SNEGSKA (reference sequence). The CDR3 loop reads CSARDVRKQGNSPLHF. For the CDR3, the DNA is TGCAGTGCTAGAGATGTGAGGAAACAGGGAAATTCACCCCTCCACTTT.

This clonotype was counted between two and nine times. The V and J genes are TRBV7-3 and TRBJ2-2; 10 positions match TRBD2. CDR1 and CDR2 from the germline V gene are SGHTA and FQGTGA. J lost 6 bases, V lost 1 base, and 5 bases had no gene match. The CDR3 runs to 16 residues. The CDR3 DNA follows: TGTGCCAGCAGCTTAATGTCTAGCGGGAGTCCCGGGGAGCTGTTTTTT. Its translation: CASSLMSSGSPGELFF.

V gene TRBV6-1 combines with J gene TRBJ1-5; D is uncertain. The germline V and J ends were trimmed by 5 bases and 3 bases, with 8 bases remaining between them. The CDR3 is 13 residues long. From germline, CDR1 is MNHNS and CDR2 SASEGT. CDR3 sequence: CASSRVINQPQHF. The CDR3 DNA sequence: TGTGCCAGCAGTAGGGTAATCAATCAGCCCCAGCATTTT.

This sequence joins TRBV2 and TRBJ1-2; D not resolved. The germline V gene has CDR1 SNHLY and CDR2 FYNNEI. There are 11 residues in the CDR3. Trimming shortened V by 7 bases and J by 5 bases, and 8 bases separated the two germline ends. CDR3 nucleotide sequence: TGTGCCAGCACGGCAGTTTATGGCTACACCTTC. Encoded protein: CASTAVYGYTF.

The gene calls are TRBV7-9 and TRBJ2-2; TRBD2 agrees at 8 bases. V lost 2 bases and J lost 5; bases outside the gene matches: 4. Looked up from germline, CDR1 is SEHNR and CDR2 is FQNEAQ (reference sequence). The CDR3 consists of 15 residues. CDR3 in amino acids: CASSLPRLATGELFF. Written as DNA, the CDR3 is TGTGCCAGCAGCTTACCACGACTAGCGACCGGGGAGCTGTTTTTT.

This clonotype has at least ten counts. The chain has TRBV4-2 and TRBJ2-2, with 14 nucleotides matching TRBD2. Germline V gene data show CDR1 as LGHNA and CDR2 as YNFKEQ. CDR3 length: 16 residues. Unmatched junction bases numbered 3, after V lost 4 bases and J lost 5 bases. In DNA form, the CDR3 reads TGTGCCAGCAGCCGACGACTAGCGGGAGGGACCGGGGAGCTGTTTTTT. As protein: CASSRRLAGGTGELFF.

The chain links TRBV7-9 to TRBJ1-2, with D maybe TRBD1 (5 bases). The CDR3 length is 15 residues. Per the germline V gene, CDR1 is SEHNR and CDR2 is FQNEAQ (reference sequence). Deletions cut 0 bases from V and 4 bases from J, with 12 bases between. This CDR3 reads CASSLAGRERYGYTF. The CDR3 bases are TGTGCCAGCAGCTTAGCAGGCAGGGAACGCTATGGCTACACCTTC.

The chain combines TRBV28 with TRBJ2-3; possibly TRBD1 or TRBD2 for D (5 bases each). The germline V and J ends were trimmed by 1 base and 7 bases, with 15 bases remaining between them. The CDR3 sequence is 15 residues long. CDR1 is MDHEN and CDR2 is SYDVKM in the germline V gene. The CDR3 nucleotides are TGTGCCAGCAGTTTATACATGACCGGGACGCATACGCAGTATTTT. This translates into CASSLYMTGTHTQYF.